There are many counts of the clone carrying this TCR beta chain. No antigen is known for it. These data are taken from a study of glioma-infiltrating T cells. Broader study findings: Tissue-blood divergence was below expectation in non-neoplastic patients, above in gliomas.

The V end lost 1 base, the J end lost 2 bases, and 15 bases lay between the germline ends. Germline values: CDR1 MGHRA, CDR2 YSYEKL. The CDR3 sequence is 16 residues long. Amplification of TCR alpha and beta CDR3 regions from RNA used iRepertoire nested multiplex PCR. For one-step reverse transcription and amplification, 100-400 ng of tissue mRNA or PBMC total RNA was used. In TCRdb, the multiplex PCR reads were re-called with MiXCR into one record per CDR3 protein. This sample has more than 90,000 distinct CDR3 sequences, with 35% to 50% found just once. The TCR comes from a human donor with low-grade glioma or glioblastoma, undergoing nonglioma brain surgery, or in good health (not recorded which). Sequenced sample: glioma tissue, nonneoplastic brain tissue, or PBMCs (not recorded which). This chain uses TRBV4-1 with TRBJ2-7; D is possibly TRBD1 (5 bases). CDR3 sequence (DNA): TGCGCCAGCAGCCAAGGGTTAAGCAGGGCCACCTACGAGCAGTACTTC. Translation: CASSQGLSRATYEQYF.